Each of the 6 T cell receptor beta chains below was sequenced from the same sample in a study of Ad26.COV2.S vaccination and SARS-CoV-2 variants listed by TCRdb under 2021. The treatment or condition label here, explained by the study, means: some 20 received Ad26.COV2.S at low or high dose, single or two shots; about 5 received placebo; per-sample allocation not given. Repertoires of vaccine and placebo recipients were sequenced from samples collected on day 63 after the first injection. Library construction relied on the immunoSEQ multiplex PCR assay. TCRdb holds this immuneACCESS table with in-frame rearrangements only. Some clones are missing; in checked studies, unresolved V genes explain under half, and the rest has no known cause. This sample holds hundreds of thousands of clones; around 87% were observed only once. The ten largest clones represent about 3.1% of the sample. The sample was peripheral blood, taken in a trial of Ad26.COV2.S vaccine versus placebo. The source is a person aged 18-60 years who received the Ad26.COV2.S COVID-19 vaccine or a placebo.

The chain recombines TRBV9 with TRBJ2-5; 13 nucleotides line up with TRBD2. The CDR3 loop spans 16 amino acids. V shed 4 bases and J 4 bases; nucleotides not matched to a gene: 7. Germline V gene sequence: CDR1 SGDLS, CDR2 YYNGEE. The CDR3 loop reads CASSPQGLAGLETQYF. The CDR3, as DNA: TGTGCCAGCAGCCCCCAGGGACTAGCGGGGTTAGAGACCCAGTACTTC.

This clone was seen once. The chain is built from TRBV19 and TRBJ1-4; D uncertain. Germline values: CDR1 LNHDA, CDR2 SQIVND (reference sequence). V was shortened by 2 bases and J by 2 bases, with 12 bases between the two germline ends. There are 16 residues in the CDR3. The CDR3 spells CASSIRQGRTNEKLFF. CDR3 DNA sequence: TGTGCCAGTAGTATACGACAAGGCAGGACTAATGAAAAACTGTTTTTT. The complete variable domain, with remaining parts taken from reference TRBV19 and TRBJ1-4, reads DGGITQSPKYLFRKEGQNVTLSCEQNLNHDAMYWYRQDPGQGLRLIYYSQIVNDFQKGDIAEGYSVSREKKESFPLTVTSAQKNPTAFYLCASSIRQGRTNEKLFFGSGTQLSVL.

The chain links TRBV5-1 to TRBJ2-3; D might be TRBD2 (7 bases). The germline V and J ends were trimmed by 4 bases and 7 bases, with 28 bases remaining between them. This CDR3 has 18 residues. Germline CDR1 is SGHRS and CDR2 is YFSETQ. CDR3 sequence reads: CASSVVTNIRGAGNTQYF. In DNA form, the CDR3 reads TGCGCCAGCAGCGTTGTGACAAATATCAGGGGAGCGGGGAATACGCAGTATTTT.

This chain's CDR3 is CASTFGGGGYSNQPQHF. CDR3 nucleotide sequence: TGTGCCAGCACCTTCGGAGGGGGGGGATATAGCAATCAGCCCCAGCATTTT. The chain uses TRBV28 and TRBJ1-5; D is perhaps TRBD1 (6 bases). Trimming shortened V by 7 bases and J by 0 bases, and 19 bases separated the two germline ends. This CDR3 is built from 17 residues. CDR1 and CDR2 from the germline V gene are MDHEN and SYDVKM.

The chain joins TRBV3-1 (or the pseudogene TRBV3-2) to TRBJ2-5; D perhaps matches TRBD1 (6 bases). CDR1 and CDR2 (germline): LGHDT, YNNKEL (reference sequence). The V end was cut by 0 bases, the J end by 3 bases, with 8 bases between. There are 14 residues in the CDR3. CDR3 protein: CASSQERTEETQYF. CDR3 DNA sequence: TGTGCCAGCAGCCAAGAGCGGACAGAAGAGACCCAGTACTTC.

The V and J genes are TRBV12-3 or TRBV12-4 and TRBJ2-1, with 8 nucleotides matching TRBD2. This CDR3 region has 13 residues. V trimming: 6 bases; J trimming: 7 bases; junction bases outside the gene matches: 5. The CDR3 DNA sequence: TGTGCCAGCAGGTGGACTAGCTCGAATGAGCAGTTCTTC. Protein product: CASRWTSSNEQFF.